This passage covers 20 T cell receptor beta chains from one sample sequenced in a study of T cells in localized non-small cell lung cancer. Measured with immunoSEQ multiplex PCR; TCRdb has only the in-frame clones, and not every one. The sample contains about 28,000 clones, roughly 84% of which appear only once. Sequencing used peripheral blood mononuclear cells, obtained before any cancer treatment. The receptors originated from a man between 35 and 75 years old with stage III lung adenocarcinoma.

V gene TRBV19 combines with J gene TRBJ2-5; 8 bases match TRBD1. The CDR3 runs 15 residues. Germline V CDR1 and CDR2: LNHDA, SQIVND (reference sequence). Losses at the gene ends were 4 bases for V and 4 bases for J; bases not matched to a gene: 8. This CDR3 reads CASSSGQGVLETQYF. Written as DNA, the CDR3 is TGTGCCAGTAGTAGCGGACAGGGAGTGTTAGAGACCCAGTACTTC.

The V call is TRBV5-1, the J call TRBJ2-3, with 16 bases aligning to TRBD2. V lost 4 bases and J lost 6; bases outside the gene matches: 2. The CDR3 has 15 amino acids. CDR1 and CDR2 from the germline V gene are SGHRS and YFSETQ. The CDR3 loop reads CASSPGLAGGDTQYF. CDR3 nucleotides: TGCGCCAGCAGCCCGGGACTAGCGGGGGGGGATACGCAGTATTTT.

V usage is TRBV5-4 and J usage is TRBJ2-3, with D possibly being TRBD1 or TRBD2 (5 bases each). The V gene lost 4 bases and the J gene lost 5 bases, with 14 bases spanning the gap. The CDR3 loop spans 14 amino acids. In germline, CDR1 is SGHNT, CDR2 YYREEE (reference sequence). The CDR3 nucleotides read TGTGCCAGCAGCATCCGGGGCCGCGGAGATACGCAGTATTTT. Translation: CASSIRGRGDTQYF.

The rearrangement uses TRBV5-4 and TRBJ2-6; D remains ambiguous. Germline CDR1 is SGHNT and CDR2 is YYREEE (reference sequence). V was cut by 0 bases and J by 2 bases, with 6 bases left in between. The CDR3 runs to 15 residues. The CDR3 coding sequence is TGTGCCAGCAGCTTGGGGGGTACTGGGGCCAACGTCCTGACTTTC. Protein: CASSLGGTGANVLTF. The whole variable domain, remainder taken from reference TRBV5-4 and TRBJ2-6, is ETGVTQSPTHLIKTRGQQVTLRCSSQSGHNTVSWYQQALGQGPQFIFQYYREEENGRGNFPPRFSGLQFPNYSSELNVNALELDDSALYLCASSLGGTGANVLTFGAGSRLTVL.

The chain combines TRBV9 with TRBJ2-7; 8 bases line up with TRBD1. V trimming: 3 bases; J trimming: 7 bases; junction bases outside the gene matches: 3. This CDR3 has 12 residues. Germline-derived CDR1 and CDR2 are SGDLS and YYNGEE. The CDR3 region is CASSGTGREQYF. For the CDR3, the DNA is TGTGCCAGCAGCGGGACAGGGCGGGAGCAGTACTTC.

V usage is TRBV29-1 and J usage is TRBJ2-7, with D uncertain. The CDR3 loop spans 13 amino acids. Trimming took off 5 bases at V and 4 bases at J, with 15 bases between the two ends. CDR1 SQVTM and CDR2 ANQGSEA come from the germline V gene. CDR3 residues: CSVRRPERYEQYF. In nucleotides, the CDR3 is TGCAGCGTTCGGAGACCGGAACGTTACGAGCAGTACTTC.

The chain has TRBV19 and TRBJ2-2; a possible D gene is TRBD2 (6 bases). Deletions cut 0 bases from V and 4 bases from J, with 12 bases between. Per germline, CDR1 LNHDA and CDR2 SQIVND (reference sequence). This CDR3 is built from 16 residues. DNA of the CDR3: TGTGCCAGTAGTATAGATAGCGCGACTAGCACCGGGGAGCTGTTTTTT. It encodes CASSIDSATSTGELFF.

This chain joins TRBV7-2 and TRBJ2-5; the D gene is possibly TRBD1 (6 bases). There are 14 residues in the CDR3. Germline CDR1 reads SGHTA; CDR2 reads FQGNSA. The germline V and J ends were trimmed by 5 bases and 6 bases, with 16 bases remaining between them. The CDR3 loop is CASSPGTLGKTQYF. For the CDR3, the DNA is TGTGCCAGCAGCCCGGGGACACTCGGGAAGACCCAGTACTTC. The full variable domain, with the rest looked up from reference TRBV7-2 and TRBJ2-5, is GAGVSQSPSNKVTEKGKDVELRCDPISGHTALYWYRQSLGQGLEFLIYFQGNSAPDKSGLPSDRFSAERTGGSVSTLTIQRTQQEDSAVYLCASSPGTLGKTQYFGPGTRLLVL.

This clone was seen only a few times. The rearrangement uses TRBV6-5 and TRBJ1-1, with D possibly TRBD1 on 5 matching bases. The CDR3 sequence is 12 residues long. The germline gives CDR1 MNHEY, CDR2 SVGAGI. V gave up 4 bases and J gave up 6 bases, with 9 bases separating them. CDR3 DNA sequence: TGTGCCAGCAGTTGGGGGGAATCTGAAGCTTTCTTT. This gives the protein CASSWGESEAFF.

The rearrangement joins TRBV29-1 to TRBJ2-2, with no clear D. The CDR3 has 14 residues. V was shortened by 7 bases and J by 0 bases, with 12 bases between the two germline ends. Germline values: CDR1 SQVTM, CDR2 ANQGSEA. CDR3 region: CSAASGSNTGELFF. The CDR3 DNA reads TGCAGCGCCGCTAGTGGGTCGAACACCGGGGAGCTGTTTTTT.

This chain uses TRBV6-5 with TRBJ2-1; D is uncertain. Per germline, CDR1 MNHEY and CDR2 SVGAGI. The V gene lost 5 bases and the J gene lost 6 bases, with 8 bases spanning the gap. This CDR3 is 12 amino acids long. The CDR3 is CASSEAINEQFF. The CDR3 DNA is TGTGCCAGCAGTGAAGCCATCAATGAGCAGTTCTTC.

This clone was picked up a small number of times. CDR3 protein: CASSVQGGSTDTQYF. The CDR3 coding sequence is TGTGCCAGCAGTGTACAGGGGGGTAGCACAGATACGCAGTATTTT. The J gene is TRBJ2-3, the V gene TRBV6-5; the match to TRBD1 covers 8 bases. Trimming cost V 5 bases and J 0 bases; bases outside gene matches: 4. CDR3 length: 15 residues. Germline assignment: CDR1 MNHEY and CDR2 SVGAGI.

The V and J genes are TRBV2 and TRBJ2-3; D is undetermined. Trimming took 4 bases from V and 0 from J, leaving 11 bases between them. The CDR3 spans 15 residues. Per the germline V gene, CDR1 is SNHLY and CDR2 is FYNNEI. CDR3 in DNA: TGTGCCAGCAGTGTAGTCACGACGAGCACAGATACGCAGTATTTT. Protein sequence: CASSVVTTSTDTQYF.

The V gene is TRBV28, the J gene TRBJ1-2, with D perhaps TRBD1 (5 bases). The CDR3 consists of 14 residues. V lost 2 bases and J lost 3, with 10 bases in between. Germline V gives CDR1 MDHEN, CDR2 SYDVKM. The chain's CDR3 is CASSLAGRDYGYTF. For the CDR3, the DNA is TGTGCCAGCAGTTTAGCAGGGAGGGACTATGGCTACACCTTC.

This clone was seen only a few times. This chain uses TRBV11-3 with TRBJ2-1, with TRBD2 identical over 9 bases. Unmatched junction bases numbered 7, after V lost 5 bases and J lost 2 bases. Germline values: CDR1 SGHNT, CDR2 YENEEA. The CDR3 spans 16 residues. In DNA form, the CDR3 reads TGTGCCAGCAGCCAGGGAGCTAGCGGGGCCTACAATGAGCAGTTCTTC. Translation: CASSQGASGAYNEQFF. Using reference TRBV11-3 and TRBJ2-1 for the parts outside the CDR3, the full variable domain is EAGVVQSPRYKIIEKKQPVAFWCNPISGHNTLYWYLQNLGQGPELLIRYENEEAVDDSQLPKDRFSAERLKGVDSTLKIQPAELGDSAVYLCASSQGASGAYNEQFFGPGTRLTVL.

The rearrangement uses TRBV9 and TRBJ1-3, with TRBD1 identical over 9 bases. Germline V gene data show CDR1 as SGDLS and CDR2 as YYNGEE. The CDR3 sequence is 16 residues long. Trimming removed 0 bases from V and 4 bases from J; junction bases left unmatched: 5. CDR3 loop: CASSVEQGAQGNTIYF. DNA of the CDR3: TGTGCCAGCAGCGTAGAACAGGGGGCGCAGGGAAACACCATATATTTT.

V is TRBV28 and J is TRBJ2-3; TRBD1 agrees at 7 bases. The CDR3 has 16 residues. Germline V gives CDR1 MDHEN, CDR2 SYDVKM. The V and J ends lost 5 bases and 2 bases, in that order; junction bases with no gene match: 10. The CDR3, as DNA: TGTGCCAGCAGTCAGAACAGGGGCAAGTCCACAGATACGCAGTATTTT. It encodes CASSQNRGKSTDTQYF. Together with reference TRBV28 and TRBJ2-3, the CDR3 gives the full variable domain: DVKVTQSSRYLVKRTGEKVFLECVQDMDHENMFWYRQDPGLGLRLIYFSYDVKMKEKGDIPEGYSVSREKKERFSLILESASTNQTSMYLCASSQNRGKSTDTQYFGPGTRLTVL.

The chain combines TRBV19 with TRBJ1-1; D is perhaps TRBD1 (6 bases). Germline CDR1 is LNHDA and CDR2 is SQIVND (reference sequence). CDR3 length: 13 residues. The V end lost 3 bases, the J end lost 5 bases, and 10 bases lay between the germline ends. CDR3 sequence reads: CASSIRGGTEAFF. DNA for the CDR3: TGTGCCAGTAGTATCAGGGGAGGGACTGAAGCTTTCTTT.

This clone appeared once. The CDR3 region has the DNA TGTGCCAGCAGCTCCTCCGGGACAGACCCCTACAATGAGCAGTTCTTC. Translation gives CASSSSGTDPYNEQFF. The genes are TRBV11-3 and TRBJ2-1; TRBD1 matches at 7 bases. The trim removed 4 bases at V and 2 bases at J, leaving 8 bases unmatched. CDR1 is SGHNT and CDR2 is YENEEA in the germline V gene. The CDR3 sequence is 16 residues long.

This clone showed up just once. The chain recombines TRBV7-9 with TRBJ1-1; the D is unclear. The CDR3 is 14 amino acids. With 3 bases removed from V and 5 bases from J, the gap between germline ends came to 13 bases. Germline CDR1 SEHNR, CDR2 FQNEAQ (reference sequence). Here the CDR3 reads CASSLVASGTEAFF. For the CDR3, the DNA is TGTGCCAGCAGCTTGGTAGCCTCGGGGACTGAAGCTTTCTTT.